The 3 T cell receptor beta chains given below trace back to one sample, sequenced in a study of T-cell memory formation after mild COVID-19. TCRdb processed the 5' RACE reads anew with MiXCR; each CDR3 protein has one entry. The table has about 190,000 distinct CDR3 sequences, 20% to 25% seen once. The sequenced material came from PBMCs or a T cell subset sorted from them (not recorded which). These TCRs come from an adult woman who had mild COVID-19 (a few samples of this study predate the infection). Cell type and time point are not known.

V gene TRBV24-1 combines with J gene TRBJ2-7; 8 bases align to TRBD1. CDR3 length: 14 amino acids. After removal of 4 bases from V and 4 bases from J, the junction contained 5 bases not matched to a gene. Germline V gene sequence: CDR1 KGHDR, CDR2 SFDVKD. The CDR3 protein is CATSEGRGRYEQYF. The CDR3 DNA reads TGTGCCACCAGTGAGGGCAGGGGGCGATACGAGCAGTACTTC.

The rearrangement joins TRBV7-3 to TRBJ2-2; D gene ambiguous. V was clipped by 8 bases and J by 4 bases, with 14 bases between them. CDR1 is SGHTA and CDR2 is FQGTGA in the germline V gene. The CDR3 extends over 14 amino acids. In DNA, the CDR3 is TGTGCCAGCGGGAACCTGCCTGTCACCGGGGAGCTGTTTTTT. It is translated as CASGNLPVTGELFF.

The chain employs TRBV9 and TRBJ2-7, with D tentatively TRBD1 or TRBD2 (5 bases each). Deletions cut 0 bases from V and 1 base from J, with 11 bases between. In germline, CDR1 is SGDLS, CDR2 YYNGEE. This CDR3 region has 15 residues. CDR3 coding DNA: TGTGCCAGCAGCGTAGACAAGGGGACGTCCTACGAGCAGTACTTC. It codes for CASSVDKGTSYEQYF.